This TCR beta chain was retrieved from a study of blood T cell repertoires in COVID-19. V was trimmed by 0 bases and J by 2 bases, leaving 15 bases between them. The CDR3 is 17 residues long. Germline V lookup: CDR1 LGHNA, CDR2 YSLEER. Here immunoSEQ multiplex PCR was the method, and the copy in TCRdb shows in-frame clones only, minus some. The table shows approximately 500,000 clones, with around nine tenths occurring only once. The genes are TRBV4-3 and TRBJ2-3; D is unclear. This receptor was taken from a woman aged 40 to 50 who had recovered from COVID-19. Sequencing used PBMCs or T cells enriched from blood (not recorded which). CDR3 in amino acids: CASSQDLVARYTDTQYF. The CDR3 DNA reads TGCGCCAGCAGCCAAGATCTCGTCGCGCGATACACAGATACGCAGTATTTT.